This passage covers 4 T cell receptor beta chains from one sample sequenced in a study of T cell responses to AZD1222 COVID-19 vaccine. The table came from immunoSEQ multiplex PCR; TCRdb's copy has only in-frame clones and leaves some out. The data hold roughly 130,000 clones, with about 92% observed a single time. The sample consisted of peripheral blood, taken on day 0 of AZD1222 vaccination. The receptors come from an adult in good health.

The V and J genes are TRBV29-1 and TRBJ2-7; 9 positions match TRBD1. Trimming at V came to 5 bases and at J to 5 bases, leaving 13 bases not matched to a gene. The CDR3 is made up of 15 amino acids. Looked up from germline, CDR1 is SQVTM and CDR2 is ANQGSEA. The CDR3: CSVLPRDRENHEQYF. The DNA for the CDR3 is TGCAGCGTTCTACCCCGGGACAGGGAGAACCACGAGCAGTACTTC.

This clone was seen only once. V and J are TRBV6-2 or TRBV6-3 and TRBJ2-7; 7 bases are a match to TRBD1. Germline V lookup: CDR1 MNHEY, CDR2 SVGEGT. The CDR3 length is 14 residues. V dropped 2 bases and J dropped 7; count of bases not matched to a gene: 8. CDR3 in DNA: TGTGCCAGCAGTTACCCTGAGGGGGCGGGTGAGCAGTACTTC. Its protein product is CASSYPEGAGEQYF.

The rearrangement joins TRBV6-5 to TRBJ2-1, with D possibly being TRBD2 (6 bases). Germline lookup yields CDR1 MNHEY and CDR2 SVGAGI. The V gene lost 6 bases and the J gene lost 10 bases, with 16 bases spanning the gap. The CDR3 loop spans 13 amino acids. The CDR3 is CASRLSGGKEQFF. The DNA of the CDR3 is TGTGCCAGCAGACTCTCAGGAGGGAAAGAGCAGTTCTTC.

V is TRBV18 and J is TRBJ1-2; D may be TRBD1 (5 bases). V lost 0 bases to trimming and J lost 2 bases, with 10 bases between them. The CDR3 spans 15 residues. CDR1 is KGHSH and CDR2 is LQKENI in the germline V gene. CDR3 protein: CASSPPDRQNYGYTF. The DNA for the CDR3 is TGTGCCAGCTCACCACCAGACAGACAAAACTATGGCTACACCTTC.